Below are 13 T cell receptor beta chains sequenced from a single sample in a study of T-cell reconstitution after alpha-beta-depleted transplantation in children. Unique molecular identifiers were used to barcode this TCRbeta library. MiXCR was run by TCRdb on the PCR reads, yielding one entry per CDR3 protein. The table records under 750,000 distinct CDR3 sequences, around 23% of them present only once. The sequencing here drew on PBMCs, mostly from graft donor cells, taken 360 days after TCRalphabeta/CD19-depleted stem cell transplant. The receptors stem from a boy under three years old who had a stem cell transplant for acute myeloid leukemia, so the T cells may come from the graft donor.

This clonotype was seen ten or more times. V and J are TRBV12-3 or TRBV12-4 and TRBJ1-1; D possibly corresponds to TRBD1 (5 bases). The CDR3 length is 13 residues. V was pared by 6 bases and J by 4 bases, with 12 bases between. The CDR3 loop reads CASSVQGFTEAFF. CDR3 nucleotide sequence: TGTGCCAGCAGCGTTCAGGGCTTCACTGAAGCTTTCTTT.

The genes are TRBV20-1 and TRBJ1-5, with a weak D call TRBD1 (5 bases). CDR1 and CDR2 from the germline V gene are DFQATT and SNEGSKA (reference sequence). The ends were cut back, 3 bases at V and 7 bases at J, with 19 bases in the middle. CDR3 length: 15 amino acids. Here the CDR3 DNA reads TGCAGTGCTAGGGAAACCGGGGGGGAAGGCCAGCCCCAGCATTTT. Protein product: CSARETGGEGQPQHF.

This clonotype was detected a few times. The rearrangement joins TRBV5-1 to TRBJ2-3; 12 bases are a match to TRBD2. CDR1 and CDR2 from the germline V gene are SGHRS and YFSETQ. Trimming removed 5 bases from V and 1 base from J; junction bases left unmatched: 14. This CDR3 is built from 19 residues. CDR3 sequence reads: CASSAGGTSGFSRTDTQYF. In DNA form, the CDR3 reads TGCGCCAGCAGTGCGGGCGGGACTAGCGGGTTCTCCCGCACAGATACGCAGTATTTT.

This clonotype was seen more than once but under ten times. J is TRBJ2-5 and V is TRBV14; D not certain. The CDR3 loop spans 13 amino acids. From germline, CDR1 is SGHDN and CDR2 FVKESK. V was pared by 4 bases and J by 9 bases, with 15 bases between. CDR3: CASSPPDRLSQYF. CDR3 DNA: TGTGCCAGCAGCCCGCCCGACCGACTCTCCCAGTACTTC. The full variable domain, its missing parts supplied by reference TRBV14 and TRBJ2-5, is EAGVTQFPSHSVIEKGQTVTLRCDPISGHDNLYWYRRVMGKEIKFLLHFVKESKQDESGMPNNRFLAERTGGTYSTLKVQPAELEDSGVYFCASSPPDRLSQYFGPGTRLLVL.

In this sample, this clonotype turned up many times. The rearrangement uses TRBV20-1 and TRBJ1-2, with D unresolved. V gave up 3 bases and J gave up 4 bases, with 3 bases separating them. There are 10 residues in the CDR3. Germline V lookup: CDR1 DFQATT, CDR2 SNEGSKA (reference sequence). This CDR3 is CSARAYGYTF. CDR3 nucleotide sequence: TGCAGTGCTAGGGCCTATGGCTACACCTTC.

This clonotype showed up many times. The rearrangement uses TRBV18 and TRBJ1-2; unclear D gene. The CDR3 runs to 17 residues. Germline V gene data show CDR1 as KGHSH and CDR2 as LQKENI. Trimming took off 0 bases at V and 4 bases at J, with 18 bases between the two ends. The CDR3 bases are TGTGCCAGCTCACCACCGGTTGAAGCACATCCTCTCTATGGCTACACCTTC. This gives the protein CASSPPVEAHPLYGYTF.

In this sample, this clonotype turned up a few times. CDR3 DNA: TGCAGCGTTGCGGGGGGCGGTAGTGAAGCTTTCTTT. This encodes CSVAGGGSEAFF. The J gene is TRBJ1-1, the V gene TRBV29-1; the D gene is possibly TRBD1 (6 bases). Germline V gives CDR1 SQVTM, CDR2 ANQGSEA. There are 12 residues in the CDR3. Between the trimmed V and J ends, which lost 4 bases and 7 bases, there was a span of 13 bases.

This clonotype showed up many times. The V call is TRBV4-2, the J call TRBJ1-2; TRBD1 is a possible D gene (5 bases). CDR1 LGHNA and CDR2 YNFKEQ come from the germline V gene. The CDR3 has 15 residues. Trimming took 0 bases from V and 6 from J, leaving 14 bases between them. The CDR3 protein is CASSQERQGINGYTF. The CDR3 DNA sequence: TGTGCCAGCAGCCAAGAGCGCCAGGGCATTAATGGCTACACCTTC.

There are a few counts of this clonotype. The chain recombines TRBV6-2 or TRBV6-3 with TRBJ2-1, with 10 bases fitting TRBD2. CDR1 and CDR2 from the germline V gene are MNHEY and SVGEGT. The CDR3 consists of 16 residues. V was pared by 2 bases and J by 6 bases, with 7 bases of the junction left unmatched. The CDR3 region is CASSYALAGVTNEQFF. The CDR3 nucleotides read TGTGCCAGCAGTTACGCGCTAGCGGGGGTGACCAATGAGCAGTTCTTC.

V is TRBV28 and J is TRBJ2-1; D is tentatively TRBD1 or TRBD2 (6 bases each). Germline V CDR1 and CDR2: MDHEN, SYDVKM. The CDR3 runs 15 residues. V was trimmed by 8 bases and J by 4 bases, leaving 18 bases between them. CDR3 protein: CASSLTGADYNEQFF. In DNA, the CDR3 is TGTGCCAGCTCTCTCACGGGGGCAGATTACAATGAGCAGTTCTTC.

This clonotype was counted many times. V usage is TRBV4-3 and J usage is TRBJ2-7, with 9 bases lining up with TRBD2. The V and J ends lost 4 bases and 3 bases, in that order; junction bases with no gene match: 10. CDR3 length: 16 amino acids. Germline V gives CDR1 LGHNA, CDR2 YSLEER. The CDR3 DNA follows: TGCGCCAGCAGCCTAGAGGCGACTAGCGGCCTCTACGAGCAGTACTTC. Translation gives CASSLEATSGLYEQYF.

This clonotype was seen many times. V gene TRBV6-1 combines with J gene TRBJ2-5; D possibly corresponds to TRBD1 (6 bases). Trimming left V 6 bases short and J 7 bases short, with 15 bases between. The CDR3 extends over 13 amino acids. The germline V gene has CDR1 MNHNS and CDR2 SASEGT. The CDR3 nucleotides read TGTGCCAGCAGCAGCCCTTTAGGGGGGACCCAGTACTTC. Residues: CASSSPLGGTQYF.

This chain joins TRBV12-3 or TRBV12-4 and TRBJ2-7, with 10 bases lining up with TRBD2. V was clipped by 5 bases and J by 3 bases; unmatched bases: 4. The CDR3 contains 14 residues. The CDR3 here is CASSPTSGFYEQYF. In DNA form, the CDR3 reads TGTGCCAGCAGTCCGACTAGCGGGTTCTACGAGCAGTACTTC.